This T cell receptor beta chain was captured in a study of shared clonotypes between healthy human individuals. A split of CD4+ cells into CD45RA+ naive and CD45RA-negative memory subsets was performed. Profiling relied on immunoSEQ multiplex PCR, and the TCRdb table lists in-frame clones only, not all of them. The repertoire consists of fewer than 1.8 million clones, with 98% occurring once and the leading ten covering over 0.3%. CDR3 length: 18 amino acids. The V and J ends lost 5 bases and 6 bases, in that order; junction bases with no gene match: 19. Germline-derived CDR1 and CDR2 are SGHVS and FQNEAQ.

The TCR sequence derives from a man between 25 and 39 years old in good health. The gene calls are TRBV7-8 and TRBJ1-1; 9 nucleotides match TRBD1. Sample: naive CD4+ T cells sorted from blood. As to subset: CD45RA+ positively selected. The CDR3 sequence is CASSRRDRDYRVVAEAFF. Written as DNA, the CDR3 is TGTGCCAGCAGCCGTCGGGACAGGGATTACAGGGTTGTCGCTGAAGCTTTCTTT.